These T cell receptor beta chains were read from a single sample in a study of T cell changes during pregnancy in multiple sclerosis. Assay used: immunoSEQ multiplex PCR; TCRdb lists only in-frame clones, some missing. The sample holds approximately 47,000 clones; approximately 93% are singletons and the top ten take 0.47%. Sequenced material: CD4+ T cells from peripheral blood mononuclear cells, taken in the first trimester of pregnancy. Every receptor here comes from a female donor with multiple sclerosis, enrolled in a pregnancy study. Each CDR3 is given with its conserved first and last residue. The order of the fields is V gene, clone size, J gene, D gene, CDR3 protein, CDR3 DNA. The D gene is left open where the match is weak. Some rows have no size entry. The others give once, few or many, or a class for an expanded clone.

>TRBV6-5|-|TRBJ2-4|-
CASSPLSPGKNIQYF
TGTGCCAGCAGTCCGCTCTCGCCAGGAAAAAACATTCAGTACTTC
>TRBV6-6|-|TRBJ1-1|TRBD1
CASSYTDRGGEAFF
TGTGCCAGCAGTTATACGGACAGGGGGGGGGAAGCTTTCTTT
>TRBV6-1|-|TRBJ1-5|TRBD1
CASRMGQGVGQPQHF
TGTGCCAGCAGGATGGGACAGGGGGTGGGTCAGCCCCAGCATTTT
>TRBV7-9|-|TRBJ1-2|-
CASSPPGDNYGYTF
TGTGCCAGCAGCCCCCCGGGGGATAACTATGGCTACACCTTC
>TRBV4-2|-|TRBJ2-3|-
CASSQESGTDTQYF
TGTGCCAGCAGCCAAGAATCGGGCACAGATACGCAGTATTTT
>TRBV5-1|-|TRBJ1-1|TRBD1
CASSSQGFPLENTEAFF
TGCGCCAGCAGCTCACAGGGGTTCCCTCTAGAAAACACTGAAGCTTTCTTT
>TRBV28|-|TRBJ1-5|-
CASSSRTWGVGQPQHF
TGTGCCAGCAGTTCTCGAACTTGGGGGGTTGGTCAGCCCCAGCATTTT
>TRBV11-2|-|TRBJ2-2|TRBD2
CASLPFAGGVNTGELFF
TGTGCCAGCCTCCCCTTTGCGGGGGGGGTAAACACCGGGGAGCTGTTTTTT
>TRBV5-1|-|TRBJ2-1|TRBD1
CASSLGDSYNEQFF
TGCGCCAGCAGCTTGGGGGACAGTTACAATGAGCAGTTCTTC
>TRBV25-1|-|TRBJ2-7|-
CASSHSFSYEQYF
TGTGCCAGCAGTCATTCATTCTCCTACGAGCAGTACTTC
>TRBV7-6|-|TRBJ1-1|TRBD1
CASSRTGNTEAFF
TGTGCCAGCAGCAGGACAGGGAACACTGAAGCTTTCTTT
>TRBV6-5|-|TRBJ1-5|TRBD1
CASKRTGGHQPQHF
TGTGCCAGCAAAAGGACAGGGGGCCATCAGCCCCAGCATTTT
>TRBV5-6|once|TRBJ2-1|-
CASIRGPLLNEQFF
TGTGCCAGCATACGCGGTCCGCTACTCAATGAGCAGTTCTTC
>TRBV2|-|TRBJ1-2|-
CASSELQGYGYTF
TGTGCCAGCAGTGAATTGCAGGGGTATGGCTACACCTTC
>TRBV18|once|TRBJ1-1|-
CASSPSGTEAFF
TGTGCCAGCTCACCATCAGGTACTGAAGCTTTCTTT
>TRBV5-4|-|TRBJ2-5|-
CASSLPKETQYF
TGTGCCAGCAGCTTGCCCAAAGAGACCCAGTACTTC
>TRBV18|once|TRBJ2-1|TRBD1
CASSPRQGLGNEQFF
TGTGCCAGCTCACCTAGACAGGGTCTGGGCAATGAGCAGTTCTTC